The 12 T cell receptor beta chains in this list originate from one sample, sequenced in a study of T cell responses to AZD1222 COVID-19 vaccine. Generated by immunoSEQ multiplex PCR, the TCRdb table keeps only in-frame clones and is missing some. Here the sample spans 97,000 or so clones, 80% to 85% being singletons. Material: peripheral blood, obtained on day 0 of AZD1222 vaccination. These receptors came from an adult in good health.

The gene calls are TRBV12-3 or TRBV12-4 and TRBJ2-1; D remains ambiguous. V was clipped by 3 bases and J by 5 bases, with 8 bases between them. The CDR3 extends over 13 amino acids. DNA for the CDR3: TGTGCCAGCAGTTTCGTGGGCCACAATGAGCAGTTCTTC. It translates to CASSFVGHNEQFF.

The chain combines TRBV18 with TRBJ1-2; D is unresolved. The CDR3 contains 14 residues. Germline values: CDR1 KGHSH, CDR2 LQKENI. V shed 3 bases and J shed 5 bases, with 13 bases lying between them. DNA for the CDR3: TGTGCCAGCTCACCTTCGACTGAGACTTATGGCTACACCTTC. This encodes CASSPSTETYGYTF.

This chain connects TRBV7-3 to TRBJ1-1; D is unresolved. V lost 2 bases and J 0 bases, leaving 10 bases between the germline ends. Germline V gene data show CDR1 as SGHTA and CDR2 as FQGTGA. The CDR3 has 15 amino acids. The DNA for the CDR3 is TGTGCCAGCAGCTTAGAAGGTCAGGTGAACACTGAAGCTTTCTTT. Translation: CASSLEGQVNTEAFF.

The V gene is TRBV4-3, the J gene TRBJ1-3; maybe TRBD1 (5 bases). This CDR3 region has 18 residues. V lost 2 bases, J lost 4 bases, and 21 bases lay in between. Per the germline V gene, CDR1 is LGHNA and CDR2 is YSLEER. The CDR3 reads CASSQRLGAGGWGNTIYF. CDR3 in DNA: TGCGCCAGCAGCCAACGATTGGGTGCGGGGGGTTGGGGAAACACCATATATTTT.

In this sample, this clone turned up once. V and J are TRBV19 and TRBJ2-6; 7 bases align to TRBD1. Germline CDR1 LNHDA, CDR2 SQIVND (reference sequence). The CDR3 contains 15 residues. V was clipped by 2 bases and J by 5 bases; unmatched bases: 3. CDR3 in amino acids: CASSIQGGWANVLTF. In nucleotides, the CDR3 is TGTGCCAGTAGTATACAAGGGGGCTGGGCCAACGTCCTGACTTTC.

The chain recombines TRBV7-9 with TRBJ1-4; TRBD1 agrees at 7 bases. The CDR3 extends over 16 amino acids. With 5 bases clipped from V and 6 bases from J, the junction kept 12 bases outside the gene matches. The germline V gene encodes CDR1 SEHNR and CDR2 FQNEAQ (reference sequence). CDR3 in amino acids: CASSALLTGADEKLFF. In DNA, the CDR3 is TGTGCCAGCAGCGCTCTCCTAACAGGGGCTGATGAAAAACTGTTTTTT.

The V and J genes are TRBV7-6 and TRBJ2-2; 7 positions match TRBD2. The CDR3 is made up of 16 amino acids. Germline V lookup: CDR1 SGHVS, CDR2 FNYEAQ. Trimming at V came to 7 bases and at J to 3 bases, leaving 11 bases not matched to a gene. The DNA of the CDR3 is TGTGCCAGCAAGGGAGGGTCAGTTATTTACACCGGGGAGCTGTTTTTT. This sequence encodes CASKGGSVIYTGELFF.

The chain joins TRBV28 to TRBJ2-5, with D perhaps TRBD2 (5 bases). The CDR3 spans 15 residues. CDR1 is MDHEN and CDR2 is SYDVKM in the germline V gene. V lost 6 bases and J 0 bases, leaving 14 bases between the germline ends. In DNA form, the CDR3 reads TGTGCCAGCAGACTTGGACTGACGTACCAAGAGACCCAGTACTTC. The encoded protein is CASRLGLTYQETQYF.

The V and J genes are TRBV18 and TRBJ1-6; D is perhaps TRBD1 (5 bases). Germline V gene data show CDR1 as KGHSH and CDR2 as LQKENI. CDR3 length equals 16 residues. V was cut by 3 bases and J by 6 bases, with 15 bases left in between. The CDR3 coding sequence is TGTGCCAGCTCACCGGGGGTGTTAGCCACTAATTCACCCCTCCACTTT. Encoded protein: CASSPGVLATNSPLHF.

CDR3 in amino acids: CASKLAEPDTQYF. In DNA form, the CDR3 reads TGTGCCAGCAAGCTGGCGGAACCAGATACGCAGTATTTT. The chain carries TRBV27 and TRBJ2-3; D gene ambiguous. V shed 7 bases and J shed 4 bases, with 12 bases lying between them. CDR3 length equals 13 residues. Per the germline V gene, CDR1 is MNHEY and CDR2 is SMNVEV (reference sequence).

The chain employs TRBV28 and TRBJ2-7; the match to TRBD1 covers 11 bases. Per germline, CDR1 MDHEN and CDR2 SYDVKM. V dropped 6 bases and J dropped 3; count of bases not matched to a gene: 10. This CDR3 has 16 amino acids. The CDR3 nucleotides read TGTGCCAGCAGCTCTCGTGGACAGGGGGCTTACTACGAGCAGTACTTC. This encodes CASSSRGQGAYYEQYF.

The genes are TRBV5-5 and TRBJ2-5; D call uncertain. The CDR3 runs to 12 residues. The germline V gene has CDR1 SGHKS and CDR2 YYEKEE (reference sequence). The V and J ends lost 3 bases and 5 bases respectively, with 8 bases between them. CDR3 sequence (DNA): TGTGCCAGCAGCTCTACCACGGAGACCCAGTACTTC. Encoded protein: CASSSTTETQYF.